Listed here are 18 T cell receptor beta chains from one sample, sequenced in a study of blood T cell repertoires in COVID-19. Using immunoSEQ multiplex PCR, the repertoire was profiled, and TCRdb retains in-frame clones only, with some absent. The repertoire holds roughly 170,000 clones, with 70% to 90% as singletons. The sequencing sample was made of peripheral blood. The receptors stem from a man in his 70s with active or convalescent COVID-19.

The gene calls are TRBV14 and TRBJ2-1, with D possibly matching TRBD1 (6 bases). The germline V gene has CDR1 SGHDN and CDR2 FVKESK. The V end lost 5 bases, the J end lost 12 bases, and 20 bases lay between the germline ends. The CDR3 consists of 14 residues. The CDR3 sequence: CASSFDRWQYGQFF. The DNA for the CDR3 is TGTGCCAGCAGCTTCGACAGGTGGCAGTATGGGCAGTTCTTC.

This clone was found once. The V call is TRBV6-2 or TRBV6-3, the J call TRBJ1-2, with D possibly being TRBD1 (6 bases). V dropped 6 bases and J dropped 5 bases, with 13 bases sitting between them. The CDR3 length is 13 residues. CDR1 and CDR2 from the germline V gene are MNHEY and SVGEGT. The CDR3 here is CASSPGTPYGYTF. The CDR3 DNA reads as TGTGCCAGCAGCCCCGGGACACCTTATGGCTACACCTTC.

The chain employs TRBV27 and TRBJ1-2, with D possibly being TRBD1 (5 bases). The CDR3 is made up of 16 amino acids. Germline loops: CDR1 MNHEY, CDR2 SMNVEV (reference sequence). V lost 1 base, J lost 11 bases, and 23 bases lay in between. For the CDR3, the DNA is TGTGCCAGCAGTTTATTGGGTGCAGGGCCCGATGGTGGGTACACCTTC. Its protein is CASSLLGAGPDGGYTF.

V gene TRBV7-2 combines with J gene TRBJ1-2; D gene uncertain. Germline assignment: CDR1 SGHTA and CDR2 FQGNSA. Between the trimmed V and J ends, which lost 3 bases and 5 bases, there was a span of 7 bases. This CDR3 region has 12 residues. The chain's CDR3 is CASSFSQYGYTF. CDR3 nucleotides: TGTGCCAGCAGCTTTAGCCAGTATGGCTACACCTTC.

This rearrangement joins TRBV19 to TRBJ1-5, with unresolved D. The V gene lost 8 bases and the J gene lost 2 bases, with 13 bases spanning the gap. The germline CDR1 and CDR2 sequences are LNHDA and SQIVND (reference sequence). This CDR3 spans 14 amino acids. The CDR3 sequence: CASRRGGGNQPQHF. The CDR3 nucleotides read TGTGCCAGTCGGCGGGGAGGAGGCAATCAGCCCCAGCATTTT. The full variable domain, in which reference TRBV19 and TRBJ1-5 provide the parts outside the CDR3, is DGGITQSPKYLFRKEGQNVTLSCEQNLNHDAMYWYRQDPGQGLRLIYYSQIVNDFQKGDIAEGYSVSREKKESFPLTVTSAQKNPTAFYLCASRRGGGNQPQHFGDGTRLSIL.

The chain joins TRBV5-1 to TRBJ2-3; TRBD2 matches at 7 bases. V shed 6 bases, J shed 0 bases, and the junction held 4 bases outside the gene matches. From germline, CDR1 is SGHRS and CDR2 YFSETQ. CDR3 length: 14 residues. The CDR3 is CASKGLVSTDTQYF. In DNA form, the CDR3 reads TGCGCCAGCAAAGGACTAGTGAGCACAGATACGCAGTATTTT.

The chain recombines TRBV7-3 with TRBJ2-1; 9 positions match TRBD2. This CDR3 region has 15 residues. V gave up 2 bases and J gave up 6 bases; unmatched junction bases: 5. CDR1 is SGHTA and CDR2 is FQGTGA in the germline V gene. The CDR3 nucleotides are TGTGCCAGCAGCTTAGGTAGCGGGAGACCCAATGAGCAGTTCTTC. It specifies CASSLGSGRPNEQFF.

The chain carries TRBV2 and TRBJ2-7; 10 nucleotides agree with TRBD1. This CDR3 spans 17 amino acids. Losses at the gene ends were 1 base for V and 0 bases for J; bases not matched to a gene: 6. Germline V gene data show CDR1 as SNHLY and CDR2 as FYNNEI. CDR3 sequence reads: CASSEEWGQGFSYEQYF. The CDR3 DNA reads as TGTGCCAGCAGTGAAGAGTGGGGACAGGGGTTCTCCTACGAGCAGTACTTC.

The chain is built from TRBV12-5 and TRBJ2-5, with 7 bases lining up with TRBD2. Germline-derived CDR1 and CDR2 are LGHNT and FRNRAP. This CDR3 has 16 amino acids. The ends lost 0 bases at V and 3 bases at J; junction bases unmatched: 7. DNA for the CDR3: TGTGCTAGTGGTTTGGTTCACGGGGGGTTGAAAGAGACCCAGTACTTC. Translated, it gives CASGLVHGGLKETQYF. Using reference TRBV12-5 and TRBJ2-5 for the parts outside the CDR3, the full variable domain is DARVTQTPRHKVTEMGQEVTMRCQPILGHNTVFWYRQTMMQGLELLAYFRNRAPLDDSGMPKDRFSAEMPDATLATLKIQPSEPRDSAVYFCASGLVHGGLKETQYFGPGTRLLVL.

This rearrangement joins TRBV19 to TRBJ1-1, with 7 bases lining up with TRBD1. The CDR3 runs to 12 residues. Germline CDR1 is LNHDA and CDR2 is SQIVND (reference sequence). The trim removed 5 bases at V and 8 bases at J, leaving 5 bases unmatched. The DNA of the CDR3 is TGTGCCAGTAGTTTCCGGGACAGAGAAGCTTTCTTT. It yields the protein CASSFRDREAFF.

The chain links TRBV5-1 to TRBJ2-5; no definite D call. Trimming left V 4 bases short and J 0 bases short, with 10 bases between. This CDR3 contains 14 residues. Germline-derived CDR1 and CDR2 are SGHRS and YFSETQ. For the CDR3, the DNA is TGCGCCAGCAGCCCGGCAGGCTACCAAGAGACCCAGTACTTC. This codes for CASSPAGYQETQYF.

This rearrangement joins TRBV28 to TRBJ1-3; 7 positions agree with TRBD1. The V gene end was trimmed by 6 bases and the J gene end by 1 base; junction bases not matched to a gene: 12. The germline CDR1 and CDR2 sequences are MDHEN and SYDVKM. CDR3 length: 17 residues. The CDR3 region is CASSRPTGMGSGNTIYF. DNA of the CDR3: TGTGCCAGCAGCAGACCGACAGGGATGGGGTCTGGAAACACCATATATTTT.

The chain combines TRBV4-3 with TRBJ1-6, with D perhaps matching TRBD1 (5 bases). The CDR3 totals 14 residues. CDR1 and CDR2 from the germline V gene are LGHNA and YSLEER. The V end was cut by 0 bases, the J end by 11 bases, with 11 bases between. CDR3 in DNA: TGCGCCAGCAGCCAAGAGGCAGGGTGGGCACCCCTCCACTTT. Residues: CASSQEAGWAPLHF.

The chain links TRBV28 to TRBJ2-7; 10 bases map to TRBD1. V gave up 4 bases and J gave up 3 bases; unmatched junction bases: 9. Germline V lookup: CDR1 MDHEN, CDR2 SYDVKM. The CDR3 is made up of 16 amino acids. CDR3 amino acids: CASSSPGQGGIYEQYF. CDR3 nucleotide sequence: TGTGCCAGCAGTTCTCCCGGACAGGGGGGAATCTACGAGCAGTACTTC.

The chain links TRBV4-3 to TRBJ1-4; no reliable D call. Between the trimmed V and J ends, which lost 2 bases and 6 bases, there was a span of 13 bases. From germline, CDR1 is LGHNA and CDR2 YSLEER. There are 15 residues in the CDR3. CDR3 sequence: CASSQSSTVDEKLFF. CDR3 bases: TGCGCCAGCAGCCAATCAAGCACCGTAGATGAAAAACTGTTTTTT.

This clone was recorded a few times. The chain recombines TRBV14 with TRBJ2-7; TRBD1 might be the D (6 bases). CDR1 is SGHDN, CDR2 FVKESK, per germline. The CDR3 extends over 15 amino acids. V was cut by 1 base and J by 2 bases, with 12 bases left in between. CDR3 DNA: TGTGCCAGCAGCCAAGTAACAGGGCCCACCTACGAGCAGTACTTC. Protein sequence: CASSQVTGPTYEQYF.

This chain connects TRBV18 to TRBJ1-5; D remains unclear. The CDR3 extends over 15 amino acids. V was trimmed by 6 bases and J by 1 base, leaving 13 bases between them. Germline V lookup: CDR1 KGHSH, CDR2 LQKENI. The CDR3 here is CASSRQTESNQPQHF. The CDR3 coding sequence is TGTGCCAGCTCCCGCCAAACAGAAAGCAATCAGCCCCAGCATTTT.

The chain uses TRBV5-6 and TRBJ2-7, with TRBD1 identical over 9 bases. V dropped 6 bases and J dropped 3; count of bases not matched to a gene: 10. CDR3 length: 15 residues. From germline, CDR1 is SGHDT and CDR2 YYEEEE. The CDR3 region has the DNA TGTGCCAGCAACACCGGGACAGGGACGATCTACGAGCAGTACTTC. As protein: CASNTGTGTIYEQYF.